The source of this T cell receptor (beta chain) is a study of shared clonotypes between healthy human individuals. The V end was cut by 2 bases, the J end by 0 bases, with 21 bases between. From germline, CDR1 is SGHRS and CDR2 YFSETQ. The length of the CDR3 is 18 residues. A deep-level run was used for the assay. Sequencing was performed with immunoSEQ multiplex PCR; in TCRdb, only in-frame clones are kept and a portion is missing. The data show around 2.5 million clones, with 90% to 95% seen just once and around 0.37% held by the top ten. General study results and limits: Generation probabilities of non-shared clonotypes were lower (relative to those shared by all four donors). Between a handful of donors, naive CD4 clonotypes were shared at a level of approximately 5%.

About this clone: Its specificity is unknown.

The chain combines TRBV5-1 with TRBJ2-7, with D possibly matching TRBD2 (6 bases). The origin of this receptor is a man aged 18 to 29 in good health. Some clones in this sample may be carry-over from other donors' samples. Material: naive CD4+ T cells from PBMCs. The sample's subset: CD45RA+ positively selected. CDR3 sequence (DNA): TGCGCCAGCAGCTTCTTGGAAGACCGGGACGGGAGCTCCTACGAGCAGTACTTC. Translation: CASSFLEDRDGSSYEQYF. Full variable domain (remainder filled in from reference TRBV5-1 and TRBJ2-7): KAGVTQTPRYLIKTRGQQVTLSCSPISGHRSVSWYQQTPGQGLQFLFEYFSETQRNKGNFPGRFSGRQFSNSRSEMNVSTLELGDSALYLCASSFLEDRDGSSYEQYFGPGTRLTVT.